This TCR beta chain derives from a study of T-cell reconstitution after alpha-beta-depleted transplantation in children. The V gene end was trimmed by 6 bases and the J gene end by 2 bases; junction bases not matched to a gene: 8. The CDR3 sequence is 14 residues long. Germline V gives CDR1 DFQATT, CDR2 SNEGSKA (reference sequence). This clonotype was detected ten times or more. Unique molecular identifiers were incorporated into the prepared TCRbeta library. One entry per CDR3 protein, called by TCRdb with MiXCR from the PCR reads. The sample lists 440,000 or so distinct CDR3 sequences; around 9.9% were seen once.

The sample was PBMCs from the stem cell graft donor, taken from the stem cell graft. V and J are TRBV20-1 and TRBJ2-7; TRBD2 agrees at 9 bases. This sequence was found in a human donor who donated a stem cell graft to a child with acute myeloid leukemia. The DNA of the CDR3 is TGCAGTGCCGACATAGCGGGAGCGACCTACGAGCAGTACTTC. It yields the protein CSADIAGATYEQYF.